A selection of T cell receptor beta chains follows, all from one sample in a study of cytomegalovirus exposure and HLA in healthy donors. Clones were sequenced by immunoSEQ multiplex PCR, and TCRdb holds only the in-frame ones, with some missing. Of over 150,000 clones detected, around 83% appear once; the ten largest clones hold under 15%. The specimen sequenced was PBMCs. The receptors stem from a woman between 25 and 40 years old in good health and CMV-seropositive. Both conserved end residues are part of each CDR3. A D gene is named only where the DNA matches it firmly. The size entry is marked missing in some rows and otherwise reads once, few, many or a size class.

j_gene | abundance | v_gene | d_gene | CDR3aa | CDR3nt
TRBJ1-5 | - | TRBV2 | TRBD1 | CASSSTGEGQPQHF | TGTGCCAGCAGTAGTACAGGGGAAGGTCAGCCCCAGCATTTT
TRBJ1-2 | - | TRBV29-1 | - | CSATGYYGYTF | TGCAGCGCCACAGGGTACTATGGCTACACCTTC
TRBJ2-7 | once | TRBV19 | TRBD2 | CASSIGLAGGPSEQYF | TGTGCCAGTAGTATCGGCCTAGCGGGAGGGCCAAGCGAGCAGTACTTC
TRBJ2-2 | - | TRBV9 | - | CASSRPSVAGELFF | TGTGCCAGCAGCCGACCTAGCGTGGCCGGGGAGCTGTTTTTT
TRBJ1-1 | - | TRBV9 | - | CASSVVSGGGTEAFF | TGTGCCAGCAGCGTAGTCTCGGGGGGAGGCACTGAAGCTTTCTTT
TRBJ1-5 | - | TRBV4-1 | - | CASSQGREFQPQHF | TGCGCCAGCAGCCAAGGCAGGGAATTTCAGCCCCAGCATTTT
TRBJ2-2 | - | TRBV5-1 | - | CASTLGSGASGGELFF | TGCGCCAGCACCTTGGGAAGTGGAGCTTCGGGCGGGGAGCTGTTTTTT
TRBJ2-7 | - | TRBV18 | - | CASSPGVGYEQYF | TGTGCCAGCTCACCGGGCGTAGGCTACGAGCAGTACTTC
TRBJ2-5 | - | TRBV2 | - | CASSVLGAVEETQYF | TGTGCCAGCAGTGTGCTTGGGGCTGTAGAAGAGACCCAGTACTTC
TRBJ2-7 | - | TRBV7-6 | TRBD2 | CASSLMGGRADEQYF | TGTGCCAGCAGCTTAATGGGGGGGAGGGCCGACGAGCAGTACTTC
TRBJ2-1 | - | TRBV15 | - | CATSRGGTGNEQFF | TGTGCCACCAGCAGAGGGGGCACCGGCAATGAGCAGTTCTTC
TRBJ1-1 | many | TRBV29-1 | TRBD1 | CSVQGADTEAFF | TGCAGCGTCCAGGGGGCCGACACTGAAGCTTTCTTT
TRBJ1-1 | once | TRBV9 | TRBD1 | CASKDFRQGNTEAFF | TGTGCCAGCAAGGATTTTAGACAGGGCAACACTGAAGCTTTCTTT
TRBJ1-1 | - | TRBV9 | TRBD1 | CASSVSLQGITEAFF | TGTGCCAGCAGCGTAAGCTTACAGGGGATCACTGAAGCTTTCTTT
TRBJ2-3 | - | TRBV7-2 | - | CASSLGDSRDTQYF | TGTGCCAGCAGCTTAGGAGACTCCCGAGATACGCAGTATTTT